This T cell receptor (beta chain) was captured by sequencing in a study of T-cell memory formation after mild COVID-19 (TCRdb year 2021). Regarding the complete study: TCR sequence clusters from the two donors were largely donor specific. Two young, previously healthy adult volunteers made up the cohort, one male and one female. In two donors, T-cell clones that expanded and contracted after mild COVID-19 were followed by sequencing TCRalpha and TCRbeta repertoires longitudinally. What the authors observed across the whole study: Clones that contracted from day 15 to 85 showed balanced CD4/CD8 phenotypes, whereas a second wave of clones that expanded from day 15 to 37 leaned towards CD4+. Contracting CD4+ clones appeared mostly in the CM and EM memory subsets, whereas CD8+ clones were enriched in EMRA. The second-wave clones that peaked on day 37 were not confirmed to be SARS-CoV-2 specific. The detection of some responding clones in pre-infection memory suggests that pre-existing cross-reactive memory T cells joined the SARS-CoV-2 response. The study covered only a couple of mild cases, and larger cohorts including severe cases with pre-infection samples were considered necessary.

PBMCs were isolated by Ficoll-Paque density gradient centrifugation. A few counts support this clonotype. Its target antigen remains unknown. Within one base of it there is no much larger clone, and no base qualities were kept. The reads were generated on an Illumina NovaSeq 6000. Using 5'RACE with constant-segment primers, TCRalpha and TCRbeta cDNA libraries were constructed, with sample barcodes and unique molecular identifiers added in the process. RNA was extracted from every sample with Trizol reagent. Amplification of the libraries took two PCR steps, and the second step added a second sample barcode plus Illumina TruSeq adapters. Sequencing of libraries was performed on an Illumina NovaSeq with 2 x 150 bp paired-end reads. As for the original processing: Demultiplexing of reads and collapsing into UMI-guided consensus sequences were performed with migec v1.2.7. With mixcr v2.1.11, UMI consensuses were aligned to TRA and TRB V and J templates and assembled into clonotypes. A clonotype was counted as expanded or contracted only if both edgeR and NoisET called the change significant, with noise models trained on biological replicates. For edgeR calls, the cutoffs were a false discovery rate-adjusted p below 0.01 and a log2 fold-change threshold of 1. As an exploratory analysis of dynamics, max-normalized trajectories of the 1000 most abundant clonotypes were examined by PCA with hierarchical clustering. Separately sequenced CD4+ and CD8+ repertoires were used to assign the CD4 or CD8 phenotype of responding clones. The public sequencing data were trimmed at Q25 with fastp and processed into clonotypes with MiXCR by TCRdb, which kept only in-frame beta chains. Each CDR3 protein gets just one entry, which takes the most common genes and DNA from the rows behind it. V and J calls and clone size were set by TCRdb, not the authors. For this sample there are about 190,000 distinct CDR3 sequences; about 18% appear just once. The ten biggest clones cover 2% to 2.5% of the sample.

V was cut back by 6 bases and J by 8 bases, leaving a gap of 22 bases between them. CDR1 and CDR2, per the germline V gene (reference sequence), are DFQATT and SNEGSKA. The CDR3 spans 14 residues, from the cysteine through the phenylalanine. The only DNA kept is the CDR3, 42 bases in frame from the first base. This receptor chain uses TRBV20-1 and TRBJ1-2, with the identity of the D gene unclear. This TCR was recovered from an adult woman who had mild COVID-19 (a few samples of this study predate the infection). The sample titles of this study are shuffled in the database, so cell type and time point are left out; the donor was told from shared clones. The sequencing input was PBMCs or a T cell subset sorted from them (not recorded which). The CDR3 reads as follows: CSANVRSGARGYTF. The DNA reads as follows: TGCAGTGCAAACGTTAGGTCGGGTGCTAGAGGCTACACCTTC.